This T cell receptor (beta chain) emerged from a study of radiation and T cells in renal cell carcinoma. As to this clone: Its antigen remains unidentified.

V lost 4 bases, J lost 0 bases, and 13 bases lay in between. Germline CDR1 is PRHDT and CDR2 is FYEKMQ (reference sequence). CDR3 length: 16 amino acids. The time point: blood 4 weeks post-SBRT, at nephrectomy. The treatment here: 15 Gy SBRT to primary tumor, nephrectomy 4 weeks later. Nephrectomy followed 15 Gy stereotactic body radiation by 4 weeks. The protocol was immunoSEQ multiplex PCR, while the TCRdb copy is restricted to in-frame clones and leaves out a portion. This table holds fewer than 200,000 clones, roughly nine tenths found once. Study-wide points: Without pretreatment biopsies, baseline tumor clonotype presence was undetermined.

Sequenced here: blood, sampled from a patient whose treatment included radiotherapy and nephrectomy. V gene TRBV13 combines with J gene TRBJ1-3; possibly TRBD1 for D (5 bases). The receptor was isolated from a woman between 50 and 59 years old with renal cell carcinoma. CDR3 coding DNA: TGTGCCAGCAGCTACCGCAGGGTCCTCTCTGGAAACACCATATATTTT. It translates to CASSYRRVLSGNTIYF.